Below, 5 T cell receptor beta chains from the same sample are listed, as sequenced in a study of blood T cells in healthy people across ages. The authors ran a second PCR of roughly 6 to 12 cycles using a sample-barcoded 5' primer and a J-beta primer mix. In TCRdb, the 5' RACE reads were re-called with MiXCR into one record per CDR3 protein. The sample includes roughly 2 million distinct CDR3 sequences, around half of them seen just once. The sequenced sample consisted of blood. These receptors were taken from a woman in her thirties or forties in good health.

This sequence joins TRBV7-8 and TRBJ2-4; D perhaps matches TRBD1 (5 bases). Near its end, the DNA agrees better with TRBJ2-7, so the J call may be wrong. The CDR3 is 15 amino acids. CDR1 is SGHVS and CDR2 is FQNEAQ in the germline V gene. The CDR3 region is CASSTDQGLAYEQYF. The CDR3 nucleotides are TGTGCCAGCAGCACAGATCAGGGTCTCGCCTACGAGCAGTACTTC.

The chain employs TRBV29-1 and TRBJ1-2; possibly TRBD1 for D (6 bases). Deletions cut 4 bases from V and 4 bases from J, with 13 bases between. The CDR3 contains 13 residues. CDR1 and CDR2 (germline): SQVTM, ANQGSEA. CDR3 DNA sequence: TGCAGCGTTGGGCCTACAGGGATCTATGGCTACACCTTC. Translation gives CSVGPTGIYGYTF.

The V call is TRBV7-2, the J call TRBJ2-5; 8 nucleotides line up with TRBD2. The germline V gene has CDR1 SGHTA and CDR2 FQGNSA. This CDR3 is 14 amino acids long. V was clipped by 4 bases and J by 5 bases; unmatched bases: 6. The CDR3: CASSSNGGAETQYF. CDR3 sequence (DNA): TGTGCCAGCAGCTCTAACGGGGGGGCCGAGACCCAGTACTTC.

A remark on this clonotype: The junction and the germline gene differ at one end; a read error may be behind it. The chain carries TRBV4-3 and TRBJ2-1; 7 nucleotides line up with TRBD2. The CDR3 runs 18 residues. From germline, CDR1 is LGHNA and CDR2 YSLEER. The CDR3 DNA reads as TGCGCCGGCAGCCAAGGACTCCCTCGGGGGGTCTCCTACAATGAGCAGTTCTTC. This encodes CAGSQGLPRGVSYNEQFF.

The chain links TRBV3-1 to TRBJ2-5; unclear D gene. V gave up 5 bases and J gave up 4 bases, with 14 bases separating them. This CDR3 is 14 amino acids long. Germline CDR1 and CDR2: LGHDT and YNNKEL (reference sequence). CDR3 nucleotides: TGTGCCAGCAGCAGGTCCGATAGTCGAGAGACCCAGTACTTC. It yields the protein CASSRSDSRETQYF.